These 24 T cell receptor beta chains were sequenced from one sample in a study of graft-versus-host responses after intestinal transplantation. No antigen is known for these receptors. Using immunoSEQ multiplex PCR, the repertoire was profiled, and TCRdb retains in-frame clones only, with some absent. The repertoire holds some 150,000 clones, around nine tenths seen once, with roughly 0.19% in the top ten. The material sequenced was unstimulated CD4+ T cells sorted from spleen or lymph node cells, taken before intestinal transplant. Source of these receptors: a human donor who received an intestinal transplant.

This chain links TRBV30 with TRBJ2-7, with D possibly TRBD2 on 6 matching bases. V gave up 5 bases and J gave up 2 bases, with 16 bases separating them. The germline V gene encodes CDR1 GTSNPN and CDR2 SVGIG (reference sequence). The CDR3 runs to 14 residues. In DNA, the CDR3 is TGTGCCTGGGGGGGGACCGGCAGCCCCTACGAGCAGTACTTC. Amino acids: CAWGGTGSPYEQYF.

The J gene is TRBJ1-1, the V gene TRBV5-1; D perhaps matches TRBD1 (6 bases). CDR1 and CDR2 (germline): SGHRS, YFSETQ. The CDR3 has 14 amino acids. The V end lost 1 base, the J end lost 3 bases, and 10 bases lay between the germline ends. CDR3: CASSLREGDTEAFF. CDR3 nucleotide sequence: TGCGCCAGCAGCTTGAGGGAGGGGGACACTGAAGCTTTCTTT.

This chain connects TRBV6-1 to TRBJ2-1; D is possibly TRBD1 (5 bases). Germline CDR1 is MNHNS and CDR2 is SASEGT. The V and J ends lost 3 bases and 13 bases respectively, with 16 bases between them. There are 13 residues in the CDR3. The chain's CDR3 is CASSESVETAQFF. Written as DNA, the CDR3 is TGTGCCAGCAGTGAGTCCGTGGAGACAGCTCAGTTCTTC.

The V and J genes are TRBV6-6 and TRBJ2-1; TRBD2 aligns across 10 bases. J lost 9 bases, V lost 5 bases, and 10 bases had no gene match. CDR1 and CDR2 (germline): MNHNY, SVGAGI (reference sequence). The CDR3 contains 15 residues. This CDR3 is CASSKPGLASGEQFF. The CDR3 nucleotides read TGTGCCAGCAGTAAACCGGGACTAGCGTCGGGTGAGCAGTTCTTC.

The chain is built from TRBV5-1 and TRBJ1-6; weak D call: TRBD1 (5 bases). This CDR3 has 15 amino acids. Trimming left V 2 bases short and J 3 bases short, with 9 bases between. The germline V gene has CDR1 SGHRS and CDR2 YFSETQ. For the CDR3, the DNA is TGCGCCAGCAGCTTCGAGGGGCTCTATAATTCACCCCTCCACTTT. Protein product: CASSFEGLYNSPLHF.

Concerning this clone itself: Within the sample, other DNA sequences also encode this same CDR3. The chain combines TRBV11-2 with TRBJ2-5; D may be TRBD1 (8 bases). Trimming pared 4 bases from V and 2 bases from J, leaving 14 bases between. The CDR3 spans 15 residues. Germline V gene lookup returns CDR1 SGHAT and CDR2 FQNNGV. The CDR3 sequence is CASSSNRGGQETQYF. Written as DNA, the CDR3 is TGTGCCAGCAGCTCGAACAGGGGGGGGCAAGAGACCCAGTACTTC.

V is TRBV12-5 and J is TRBJ2-5; TRBD1 agrees at 12 bases. Germline loops: CDR1 LGHNT, CDR2 FRNRAP. V shed 6 bases and J 4 bases; nucleotides not matched to a gene: 12. The CDR3 is 17 residues long. CDR3 sequence (DNA): TGTGCTAGTGGCCCCGGGACAGGGGGCTTCGAGGTAGAGACCCAGTACTTC. Its protein is CASGPGTGGFEVETQYF.

This chain links TRBV28 with TRBJ1-1; TRBD1 aligns across 9 bases. J gave up 4 bases and V 5 bases, and 2 bases lay outside the gene matches. The CDR3 covers 13 residues. Germline V gives CDR1 MDHEN, CDR2 SYDVKM. CDR3 nucleotide sequence: TGTGCCAGCAGTCAACAGGGGGCCACTGAAGCTTTCTTT. Protein sequence: CASSQQGATEAFF.

This clone appeared a single time. V usage is TRBV9 and J usage is TRBJ1-3, with D unresolved. This CDR3 comprises 17 residues. V lost 3 bases to trimming and J lost 0 bases, with 16 bases between them. Germline lookup yields CDR1 SGDLS and CDR2 YYNGEE. CDR3 coding DNA: TGTGCCAGCAGCGCCCCCCGTAGCTCCCCCTCTGGAAACACCATATATTTT. Translating gives CASSAPRSSPSGNTIYF.

The V call is TRBV9, the J call TRBJ1-2, with 9 bases aligning to TRBD1. Trimming at V came to 4 bases and at J to 1 base, leaving 2 bases not matched to a gene. CDR3 length: 14 amino acids. Looked up from germline, CDR1 is SGDLS and CDR2 is YYNGEE. The CDR3 region has the DNA TGTGCCAGCAGCCCGGGACAGGGTAACTATGGCTACACCTTC. Translated, it gives CASSPGQGNYGYTF.

The chain uses TRBV6-1 and TRBJ2-1; TRBD2 aligns across 10 bases. Germline CDR1 and CDR2: MNHNS and SASEGT. V shed 2 bases, J shed 9 bases, and the junction held 7 bases outside the gene matches. The CDR3 totals 15 residues. This chain's CDR3 is CASSEIGLAVSEQFF. Here the CDR3 DNA reads TGTGCCAGCAGTGAAATTGGACTAGCGGTGAGTGAGCAGTTCTTC.

The V gene is TRBV4-1, the J gene TRBJ2-2, with D unresolved. The germline CDR1 and CDR2 sequences are MGHRA and YSYEKL. Trimming stripped 1 base from V and 6 bases from J, with 6 bases between. The CDR3 loop spans 13 amino acids. This chain's CDR3 is CASSQVVSGELFF. The CDR3 nucleotides are TGCGCCAGCAGCCAAGTTGTGTCCGGGGAGCTGTTTTTT.

This clone showed up just once. The gene calls are TRBV6-1 and TRBJ2-7; the match to TRBD1 covers 8 bases. V dropped 1 base and J dropped 3; count of bases not matched to a gene: 5. This CDR3 region has 15 residues. Per the germline V gene, CDR1 is MNHNS and CDR2 is SASEGT. The CDR3 DNA reads TGTGCCAGCAGTGAAGGGGACAGGACCTTCTACGAGCAGTACTTC. Encoded protein: CASSEGDRTFYEQYF.

The chain is built from TRBV11-2 and TRBJ2-2; D possibly corresponds to TRBD2 (6 bases). The germline V gene encodes CDR1 SGHAT and CDR2 FQNNGV. The ends were cut back, 0 bases at V and 1 base at J, with 9 bases in the middle. CDR3 size: 16 residues. The CDR3, as DNA: TGTGCCAGCAGCTTAGACCTGGGAGGGAACACCGGGGAGCTGTTTTTT. Protein product: CASSLDLGGNTGELFF.

The V call is TRBV19, the J call TRBJ1-2; D remains unclear. V lost 3 bases and J lost 4, with 9 bases in between. Germline V lookup: CDR1 LNHDA, CDR2 SQIVND (reference sequence). The CDR3 length is 13 residues. The CDR3 DNA sequence: TGTGCCAGTAGTATCAAGGGTGGCTATGGCTACACCTTC. Translating gives CASSIKGGYGYTF.

The sample holds a few counts of this clone. The V and J genes are TRBV19 and TRBJ2-7, with 12 nucleotides matching TRBD2. This CDR3 is 14 amino acids long. CDR1 is LNHDA, CDR2 SQIVND, per germline (reference sequence). J gave up 4 bases and V 9 bases, and 7 bases lay outside the gene matches. CDR3 residues: CASGLAGRGYEQYF. The CDR3 DNA follows: TGTGCCAGCGGACTAGCGGGAAGAGGTTACGAGCAGTACTTC.

The sample holds one count of this clone. The gene calls are TRBV28 and TRBJ1-5; no firm D call. Per the germline V gene, CDR1 is MDHEN and CDR2 is SYDVKM. This CDR3 region has 16 residues. With 2 bases removed from V and 1 base from J, the gap between germline ends came to 12 bases. Here the CDR3 DNA reads TGTGCCAGCAGTTTACCTAACATCGTGAGCAATCAGCCCCAGCATTTT. Its translation: CASSLPNIVSNQPQHF.

The chain links TRBV15 to TRBJ1-3; unclear D gene. CDR3 size: 18 residues. Germline CDR1 LNHNV, CDR2 YYDKDF (reference sequence). The V end lost 0 bases, the J end lost 0 bases, and 15 bases lay between the germline ends. CDR3 amino acids: CATSRDVLAVGSGNTIYF. CDR3 sequence (DNA): TGTGCCACCAGCAGAGATGTTTTGGCAGTCGGCTCTGGAAACACCATATATTTT.

The V gene is TRBV23-1, the J gene TRBJ1-2; possibly TRBD1 for D (5 bases). TRBV23-1 is an open reading frame, and its role is uncertain. Trimming took off 4 bases at V and 1 base at J, with 13 bases between the two ends. The CDR3 has 15 residues. The CDR3 nucleotides read TGCGCCAGCAGTCCACCGAGAGGGGTTAACTATGGCTACACCTTC. Amino acids: CASSPPRGVNYGYTF.

V and J are TRBV5-1 and TRBJ2-7; 12 bases line up with TRBD2. The V and J ends lost 2 bases and 2 bases, in that order; junction bases with no gene match: 8. Germline CDR1 is SGHRS and CDR2 is YFSETQ. The CDR3 has 17 residues. CDR3 sequence: CASSLSTTSGSAYEQYF. CDR3 in DNA: TGCGCCAGCAGCTTAAGTACGACTAGCGGGAGTGCCTACGAGCAGTACTTC. Looking up the rest from reference TRBV5-1 and TRBJ2-7 gives the full variable domain: KAGVTQTPRYLIKTRGQQVTLSCSPISGHRSVSWYQQTPGQGLQFLFEYFSETQRNKGNFPGRFSGRQFSNSRSEMNVSTLELGDSALYLCASSLSTTSGSAYEQYFGPGTRLTVT.

The gene calls are TRBV28 and TRBJ1-6; D ambiguous. The CDR3 spans 13 residues. The germline V gene encodes CDR1 MDHEN and CDR2 SYDVKM. Deletions cut 7 bases from V and 6 bases from J, with 10 bases between. Here the CDR3 DNA reads TGTGCCAGCACCCTCAGATTTAATTCACCCCTCCACTTT. Amino acids: CASTLRFNSPLHF.

The chain uses TRBV7-2 and TRBJ2-1; D is unresolved. The CDR3 totals 12 residues. The ends were cut back, 2 bases at V and 4 bases at J, with 3 bases in the middle. Germline values: CDR1 SGHTA, CDR2 FQGNSA. The CDR3 coding sequence is TGTGCCAGCAGCTTAAGGTACAATGAGCAGTTCTTC. This encodes CASSLRYNEQFF. Full variable domain (outside the CDR3, taken from reference TRBV7-2 and TRBJ2-1): GAGVSQSPSNKVTEKGKDVELRCDPISGHTALYWYRQSLGQGLEFLIYFQGNSAPDKSGLPSDRFSAERTGGSVSTLTIQRTQQEDSAVYLCASSLRYNEQFFGPGTRLTVL.

This chain uses TRBV19 with TRBJ2-2; D gene uncertain. This CDR3 comprises 14 residues. The V end lost 3 bases, the J end lost 1 base, and 6 bases lay between the germline ends. Germline V gives CDR1 LNHDA, CDR2 SQIVND (reference sequence). The CDR3 loop is CASSIARNTGELFF. The CDR3 coding sequence is TGTGCCAGTAGTATCGCCAGGAACACCGGGGAGCTGTTTTTT.

This clone was found once. The J gene is TRBJ1-2, the V gene TRBV25-1, with 9 positions matching TRBD1. The CDR3 length is 16 residues. The germline CDR1 and CDR2 sequences are MGHDK and SYGVNS. J gave up 4 bases and V 2 bases, and 8 bases lay outside the gene matches. CDR3 sequence reads: CASSEGGQGRSYGYTF. In DNA form, the CDR3 reads TGTGCCAGCAGTGAAGGAGGACAGGGGCGCAGCTATGGCTACACCTTC.